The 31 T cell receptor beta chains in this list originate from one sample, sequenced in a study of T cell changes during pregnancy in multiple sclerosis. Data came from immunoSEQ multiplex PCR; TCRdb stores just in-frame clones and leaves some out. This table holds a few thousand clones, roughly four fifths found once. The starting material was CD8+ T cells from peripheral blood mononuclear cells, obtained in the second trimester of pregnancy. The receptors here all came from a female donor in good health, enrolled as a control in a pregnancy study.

The CDR3 spells CASSLMVTGVGAFF. The CDR3 bases are TGTGCCAGCAGTTTAATGGTGACAGGGGTAGGAGCTTTCTTT. The chain joins TRBV28 to TRBJ1-1; 8 positions agree with TRBD1. CDR3 length: 14 amino acids. Trimming cost V 2 bases and J 10 bases; bases outside gene matches: 9. In germline, CDR1 is MDHEN, CDR2 SYDVKM.

CDR3 in DNA: TGTGCCAGCAGCCAAGACAACTCTGGGGCCAACGTCCTGACTTTC. Its protein product is CASSQDNSGANVLTF. This chain uses TRBV4-2 with TRBJ2-6; unclear D gene. CDR3 length equals 15 residues. V shed 0 bases and J shed 0 bases, with 3 bases lying between them. CDR1 is LGHNA, CDR2 YNFKEQ, per germline.

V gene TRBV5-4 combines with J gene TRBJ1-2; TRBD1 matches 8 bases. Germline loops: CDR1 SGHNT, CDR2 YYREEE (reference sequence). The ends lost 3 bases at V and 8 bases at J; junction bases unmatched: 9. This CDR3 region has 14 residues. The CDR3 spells CASSSPTGAYGYTF. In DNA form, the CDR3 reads TGTGCCAGCAGCTCCCCGACAGGGGCATACGGCTACACCTTC.

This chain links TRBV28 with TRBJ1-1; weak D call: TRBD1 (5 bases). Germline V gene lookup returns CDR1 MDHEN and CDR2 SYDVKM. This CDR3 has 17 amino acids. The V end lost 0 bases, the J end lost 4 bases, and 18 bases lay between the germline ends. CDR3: CASSLWTASRPGTEAFF. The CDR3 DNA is TGTGCCAGCAGTTTATGGACAGCCTCCCGACCGGGCACTGAAGCTTTCTTT.

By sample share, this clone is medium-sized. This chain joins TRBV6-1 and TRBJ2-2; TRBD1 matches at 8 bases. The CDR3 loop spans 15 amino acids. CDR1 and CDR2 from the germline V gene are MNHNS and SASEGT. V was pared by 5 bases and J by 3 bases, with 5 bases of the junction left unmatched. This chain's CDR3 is CASSPATGDTGELFF. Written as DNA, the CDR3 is TGTGCCAGCAGTCCAGCGACAGGGGACACCGGGGAGCTGTTTTTT.

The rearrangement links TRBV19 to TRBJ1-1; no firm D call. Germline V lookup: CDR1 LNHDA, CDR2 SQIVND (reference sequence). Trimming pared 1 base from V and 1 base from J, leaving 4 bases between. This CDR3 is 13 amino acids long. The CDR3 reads CASSIARNTEAFF. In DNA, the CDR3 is TGTGCCAGTAGTATAGCCAGGAACACTGAAGCTTTCTTT.

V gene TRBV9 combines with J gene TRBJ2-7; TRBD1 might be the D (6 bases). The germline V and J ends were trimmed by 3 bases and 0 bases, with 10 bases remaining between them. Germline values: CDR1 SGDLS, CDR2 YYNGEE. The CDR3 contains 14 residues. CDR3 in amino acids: CASSATGTSYEQYF. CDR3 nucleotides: TGTGCCAGCAGCGCCACAGGGACCTCCTACGAGCAGTACTTC.

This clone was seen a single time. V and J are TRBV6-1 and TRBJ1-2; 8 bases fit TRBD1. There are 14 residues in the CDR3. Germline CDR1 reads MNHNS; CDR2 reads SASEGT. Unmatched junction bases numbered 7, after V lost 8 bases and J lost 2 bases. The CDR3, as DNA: TGTGCCAGCGGGCAGGGGGCTGCGAACTATGGCTACACCTTC. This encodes CASGQGAANYGYTF.

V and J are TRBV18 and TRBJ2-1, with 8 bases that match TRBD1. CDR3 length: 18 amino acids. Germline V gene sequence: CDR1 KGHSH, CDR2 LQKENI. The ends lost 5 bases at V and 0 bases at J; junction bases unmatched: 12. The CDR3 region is CASSTRDRRLSSYNEQFF. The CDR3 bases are TGTGCCAGCTCAACTCGGGACAGGAGGTTAAGCTCCTACAATGAGCAGTTCTTC.

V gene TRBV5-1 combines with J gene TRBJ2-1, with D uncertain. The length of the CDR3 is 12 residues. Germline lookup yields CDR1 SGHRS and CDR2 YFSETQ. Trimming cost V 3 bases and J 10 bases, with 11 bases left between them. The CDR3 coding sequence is TGCGCCAGCAGCTCGAGGAACGGCGAGCAGTTCTTC. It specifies CASSSRNGEQFF. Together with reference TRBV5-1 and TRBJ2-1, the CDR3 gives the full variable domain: KAGVTQTPRYLIKTRGQQVTLSCSPISGHRSVSWYQQTPGQGLQFLFEYFSETQRNKGNFPGRFSGRQFSNSRSEMNVSTLELGDSALYLCASSSRNGEQFFGPGTRLTVL.

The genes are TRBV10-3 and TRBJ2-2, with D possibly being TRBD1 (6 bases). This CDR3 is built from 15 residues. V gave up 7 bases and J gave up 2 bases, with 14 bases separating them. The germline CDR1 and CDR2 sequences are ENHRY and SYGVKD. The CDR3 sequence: CAITGAGENTGELFF. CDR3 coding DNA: TGTGCCATCACGGGTGCAGGGGAAAACACCGGGGAGCTGTTTTTT.

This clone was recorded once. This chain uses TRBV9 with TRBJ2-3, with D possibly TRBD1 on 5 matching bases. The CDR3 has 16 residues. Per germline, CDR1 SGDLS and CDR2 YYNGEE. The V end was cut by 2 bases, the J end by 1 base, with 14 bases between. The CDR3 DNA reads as TGTGCCAGCAGCGTGCTATCTGGGGCCGGCACAGATACGCAGTATTTT. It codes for CASSVLSGAGTDTQYF. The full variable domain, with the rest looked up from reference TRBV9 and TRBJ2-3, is DSGVTQTPKHLITATGQRVTLRCSPRSGDLSVYWYQQSLDQGLQFLIQYYNGEERAKGNILERFSAQQFPDLHSELNLSSLELGDSALYFCASSVLSGAGTDTQYFGPGTRLTVL.

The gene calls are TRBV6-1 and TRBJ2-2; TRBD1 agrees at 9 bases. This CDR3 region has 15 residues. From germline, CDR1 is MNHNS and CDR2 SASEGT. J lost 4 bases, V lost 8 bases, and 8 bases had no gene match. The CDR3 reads CASLGGTGSTGELFF. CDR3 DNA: TGTGCCAGCCTGGGGGGGACAGGGTCCACCGGGGAGCTGTTTTTT.

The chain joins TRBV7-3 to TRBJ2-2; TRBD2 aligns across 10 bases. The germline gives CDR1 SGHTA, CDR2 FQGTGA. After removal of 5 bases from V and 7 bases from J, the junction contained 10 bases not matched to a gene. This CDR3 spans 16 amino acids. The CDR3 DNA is TGTGCCAGCAGCCCGAGCGGGGGGGCCTATAACGGGGAGCTGTTTTTT. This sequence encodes CASSPSGGAYNGELFF.

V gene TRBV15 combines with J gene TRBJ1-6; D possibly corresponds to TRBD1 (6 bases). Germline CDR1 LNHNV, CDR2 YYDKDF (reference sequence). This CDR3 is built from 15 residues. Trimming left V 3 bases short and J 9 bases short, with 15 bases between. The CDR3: CATSSGTLEASPLHF. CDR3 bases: TGTGCCACCAGCAGCGGGACATTAGAGGCTTCACCCCTCCACTTT.

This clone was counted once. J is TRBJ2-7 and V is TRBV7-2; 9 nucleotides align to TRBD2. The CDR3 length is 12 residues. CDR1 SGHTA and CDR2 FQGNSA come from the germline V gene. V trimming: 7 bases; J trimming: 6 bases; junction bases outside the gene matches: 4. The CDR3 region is CASTPSGAEQYF. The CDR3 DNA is TGTGCCAGCACCCCTAGCGGGGCCGAGCAGTACTTC.

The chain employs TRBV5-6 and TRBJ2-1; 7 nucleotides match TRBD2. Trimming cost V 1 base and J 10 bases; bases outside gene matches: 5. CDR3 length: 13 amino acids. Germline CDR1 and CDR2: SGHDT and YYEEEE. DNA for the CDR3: TGTGCCAGCAGCTTGACTAGCGCATGGGAGCAGTTCTTC. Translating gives CASSLTSAWEQFF.

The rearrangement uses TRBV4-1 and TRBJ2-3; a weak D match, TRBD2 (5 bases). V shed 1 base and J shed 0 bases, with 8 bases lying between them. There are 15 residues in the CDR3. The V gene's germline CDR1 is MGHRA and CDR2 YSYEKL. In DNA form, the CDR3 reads TGCGCCAGCAGCCAAGTAGCGCTTAGCACAGATACGCAGTATTTT. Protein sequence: CASSQVALSTDTQYF.

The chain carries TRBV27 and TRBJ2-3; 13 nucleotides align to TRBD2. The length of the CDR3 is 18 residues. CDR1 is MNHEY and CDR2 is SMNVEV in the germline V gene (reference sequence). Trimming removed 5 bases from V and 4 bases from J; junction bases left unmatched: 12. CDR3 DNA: TGTGCCAGCAGTACGTCCTCACTAGCGGGAGGGAACCCAGATACGCAGTATTTT. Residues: CASSTSSLAGGNPDTQYF.

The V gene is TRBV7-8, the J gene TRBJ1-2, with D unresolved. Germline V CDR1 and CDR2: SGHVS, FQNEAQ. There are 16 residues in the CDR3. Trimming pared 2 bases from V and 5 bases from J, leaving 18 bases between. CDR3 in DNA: TGTGCCAGCAGCTTACTACCCGACAAAGCCTCTTATGGCTACACCTTC. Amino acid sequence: CASSLLPDKASYGYTF.

The chain's CDR3 is CASSLGQGLEQFF. CDR3 coding DNA: TGTGCCAGCAGCTTGGGGCAGGGATTAGAGCAGTTCTTC. This chain uses TRBV5-8 with TRBJ2-1; the D gene is possibly TRBD1 (5 bases). The V gene lost 0 bases and the J gene lost 10 bases, with 11 bases spanning the gap. CDR1 is SGHTS and CDR2 is YDEGEE in the germline V gene. The length of the CDR3 is 13 residues. The full variable domain, with the rest looked up from reference TRBV5-8 and TRBJ2-1, is EAGVTQSPTHLIKTRGQQATLRCSPISGHTSVYWYQQALGLGLQFLLWYDEGEERNRGNFPPRFSGRQFPNYSSELNVNALELEDSALYLCASSLGQGLEQFFGPGTRLTVL.

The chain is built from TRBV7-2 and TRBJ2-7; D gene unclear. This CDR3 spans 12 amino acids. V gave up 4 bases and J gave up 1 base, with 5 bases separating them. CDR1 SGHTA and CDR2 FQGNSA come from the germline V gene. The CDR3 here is CASSSRSYEQYF. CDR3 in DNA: TGTGCCAGCAGCTCCCGTTCCTACGAGCAGTACTTC.

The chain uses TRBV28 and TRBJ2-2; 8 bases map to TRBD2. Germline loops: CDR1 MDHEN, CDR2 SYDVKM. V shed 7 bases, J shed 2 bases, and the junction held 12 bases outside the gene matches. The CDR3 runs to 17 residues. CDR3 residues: CASTLAGLALNTGELFF. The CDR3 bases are TGTGCCAGCACCCTCGCCGGACTAGCCCTTAACACCGGGGAGCTGTTTTTT.

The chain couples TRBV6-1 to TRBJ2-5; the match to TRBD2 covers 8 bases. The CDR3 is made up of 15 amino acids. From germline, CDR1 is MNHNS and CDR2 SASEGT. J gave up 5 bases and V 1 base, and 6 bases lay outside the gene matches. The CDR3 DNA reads TGTGCCAGCAGTGAAGAGAGTAGCGGGGCGGAGACCCAGTACTTC. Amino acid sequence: CASSEESSGAETQYF.

CDR3 nucleotides: TGTGCCAGCAGCTTAGTGACGAGCGGGGGGGAGGCAGATACGCAGTATTTT. This encodes CASSLVTSGGEADTQYF. The chain links TRBV7-9 to TRBJ2-3; 10 bases align to TRBD2. Trimming at V came to 1 base and at J to 4 bases, leaving 8 bases not matched to a gene. CDR1 and CDR2 (germline): SEHNR, FQNEAQ (reference sequence). The CDR3 covers 17 residues.

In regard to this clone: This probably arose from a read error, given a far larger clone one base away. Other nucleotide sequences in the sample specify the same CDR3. CDR3 region: CASSDSSGGANEQFF. For the CDR3, the DNA is TGTGCCAGCAGTGACTCTAGCGGGGGGGCCAATGAGCAGTTCTTC. The V gene is TRBV6-4, the J gene TRBJ2-1; 11 nucleotides line up with TRBD2. The ends lost 0 bases at V and 6 bases at J; junction bases unmatched: 1. This CDR3 region has 15 residues. Per germline, CDR1 MRHNA and CDR2 SNTAGT.

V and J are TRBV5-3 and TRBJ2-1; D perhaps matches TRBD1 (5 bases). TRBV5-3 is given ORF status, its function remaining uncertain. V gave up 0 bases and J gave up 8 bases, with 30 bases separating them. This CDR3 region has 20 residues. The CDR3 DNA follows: TGTGCCAGAAGCTTGGAAGAACTACTCCTAAACACACCCTGGGGCCATGAGCAGTTCTTC. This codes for CARSLEELLLNTPWGHEQFF.

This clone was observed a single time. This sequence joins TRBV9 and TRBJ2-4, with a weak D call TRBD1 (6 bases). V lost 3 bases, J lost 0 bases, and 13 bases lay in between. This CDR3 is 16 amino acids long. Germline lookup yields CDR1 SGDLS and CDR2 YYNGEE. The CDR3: CASSDGDTKAKNIQYF. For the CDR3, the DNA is TGTGCCAGCAGCGATGGGGACACCAAAGCCAAAAACATTCAGTACTTC.

The CDR3 spells CASSYSAGAYSYNEQFF. In nucleotides, the CDR3 is TGTGCCAGCAGCTACTCAGCGGGGGCCTATTCCTACAATGAGCAGTTCTTC. The chain couples TRBV7-2 to TRBJ2-1; 8 bases match TRBD2. The CDR3 is 17 amino acids. With V trimmed by 4 bases and J by 1 base, 9 bases remained unmatched. The germline gives CDR1 SGHTA, CDR2 FQGNSA.

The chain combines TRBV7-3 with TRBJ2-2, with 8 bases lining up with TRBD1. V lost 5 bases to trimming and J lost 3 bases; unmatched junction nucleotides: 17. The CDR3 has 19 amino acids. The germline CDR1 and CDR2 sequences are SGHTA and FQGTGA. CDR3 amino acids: CASSPGPGGFHPYTGELFF. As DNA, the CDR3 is TGTGCCAGCAGCCCTGGCCCAGGGGGCTTCCATCCCTACACCGGGGAGCTGTTTTTT.

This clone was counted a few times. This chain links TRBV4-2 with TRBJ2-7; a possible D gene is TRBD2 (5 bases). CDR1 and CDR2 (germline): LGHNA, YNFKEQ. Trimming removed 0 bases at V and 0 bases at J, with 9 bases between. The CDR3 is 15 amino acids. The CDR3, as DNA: TGTGCCAGCAGCCAAGAGGCTAGCAGCTCCTACGAGCAGTACTTC. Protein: CASSQEASSSYEQYF.